What follows are 24 T cell receptor beta chains derived from one specimen sequenced in a study of cytomegalovirus exposure and HLA in healthy donors. This PCR relied on a set of 60 Vbeta primers and 13 Jbeta primers. Profiling relied on immunoSEQ multiplex PCR, and the TCRdb table lists in-frame clones only, not all of them. The sample holds 120,000 to 150,000 clones, 78% seen once. The sample taken for sequencing was PBMCs. The receptors shown here come from a man aged 40-49 years in good health and CMV-seropositive.

The V call is TRBV28, the J call TRBJ1-1, with a tentative D call TRBD1 (5 bases). The V gene's germline CDR1 is MDHEN and CDR2 SYDVKM. The CDR3 covers 15 residues. V lost 2 bases, J lost 0 bases, and 10 bases lay in between. In DNA, the CDR3 is TGTGCCAGCAGTTTACCGAACAGGCTGAACACTGAAGCTTTCTTT. Residues: CASSLPNRLNTEAFF.

The CDR3 protein is CASRMGQINEQFF. The CDR3 DNA is TGTGCCAGCAGGATGGGACAGATCAATGAGCAGTTCTTC. The chain uses TRBV6-5 and TRBJ2-1; TRBD1 aligns across 7 bases. CDR1 MNHEY and CDR2 SVGAGI come from the germline V gene. V was pared by 6 bases and J by 6 bases, with 5 bases of the junction left unmatched. This CDR3 region has 13 residues.

The table lists this clone with a count of one. The chain is built from TRBV4-3 and TRBJ1-2; TRBD1 might be the D (5 bases). V lost 4 bases to trimming and J lost 3 bases, with 15 bases between them. The V gene's germline CDR1 is LGHNA and CDR2 YSLEER. There are 15 residues in the CDR3. DNA of the CDR3: TGCGCCAGCAGCCCCAGGGTACAGGCAGACTATGGCTACACCTTC. Its translation: CASSPRVQADYGYTF.

J is TRBJ1-5 and V is TRBV28; D is perhaps TRBD1 (5 bases). The CDR3 spans 17 residues. Trimming cost V 7 bases and J 0 bases, with 19 bases left between them. The germline CDR1 and CDR2 sequences are MDHEN and SYDVKM. CDR3 bases: TGTGCCAGCATCATAGGGGCGGCGGCTTATAGCAATCAGCCCCAGCATTTT. Translated, it gives CASIIGAAAYSNQPQHF.

The chain carries TRBV5-1 and TRBJ2-3; the match to TRBD2 covers 14 bases. The germline gives CDR1 SGHRS, CDR2 YFSETQ. Trimming took 0 bases from V and 0 from J; bases not matched to a gene: 15. CDR3 length equals 22 residues. The CDR3 coding sequence is TGCGCCAGCAGCTTGGAGGTTTACGGACTAGCGGGAGGATCTCTTAGCACAGATACGCAGTATTTT. This sequence encodes CASSLEVYGLAGGSLSTDTQYF.

J is TRBJ2-7 and V is TRBV18; 9 positions match TRBD1. The CDR3 length is 16 residues. The V segment lost 6 bases and the J segment 4 bases; nucleotides outside the gene matches: 13. Germline V gives CDR1 KGHSH, CDR2 LQKENI. CDR3 sequence reads: CASSQQGALGTYEQYF. CDR3 in DNA: TGTGCCAGCTCGCAACAGGGGGCACTAGGAACATACGAGCAGTACTTC. Filled out from reference TRBV18 and TRBJ2-7, the complete variable domain reads NAGVMQNPRHLVRRRGQEARLRCSPMKGHSHVYWYRQLPEEGLKFMVYLQKENIIDESGMPKERFSAEFPKEGPSILRIQQVVRGDSAAYFCASSQQGALGTYEQYFGPGTRLTVT.

The table lists this clone with a count of one. The CDR3 sequence: CASSRDRGTYEQYF. The CDR3 region has the DNA TGTGCCAGCAGCAGGGACAGGGGGACCTACGAGCAGTACTTC. The chain employs TRBV21-1 and TRBJ2-7; TRBD1 is taken as the D call from the table, unchecked against the DNA. TRBV21-1 is flagged as a pseudogene. This CDR3 is 14 amino acids long.

V and J are TRBV7-2 and TRBJ2-7; D might be TRBD1 (6 bases). The length of the CDR3 is 14 residues. Germline CDR1 and CDR2: SGHTA and FQGNSA. V lost 2 bases and J 5 bases, leaving 13 bases between the germline ends. CDR3 in amino acids: CASSLPTGSNEQYF. DNA of the CDR3: TGTGCCAGCAGCTTACCCACAGGGAGCAACGAGCAGTACTTC. Full variable domain (remainder filled in from reference TRBV7-2 and TRBJ2-7): GAGVSQSPSNKVTEKGKDVELRCDPISGHTALYWYRQSLGQGLEFLIYFQGNSAPDKSGLPSDRFSAERTGGSVSTLTIQRTQQEDSAVYLCASSLPTGSNEQYFGPGTRLTVT.

V is TRBV9 and J is TRBJ2-3, with TRBD2 matching 8 bases. V was clipped by 1 base and J by 3 bases; unmatched bases: 7. Germline loops: CDR1 SGDLS, CDR2 YYNGEE. The CDR3 totals 16 residues. The CDR3 loop is CASSVSGSFGTDTQYF. The CDR3 coding sequence is TGTGCCAGCAGCGTAAGCGGGAGCTTTGGTACAGATACGCAGTATTTT.

The genes are TRBV1 and TRBJ1-1; no check of the table's D call, TRBD1, against the DNA was made. TRBV1 is deemed a pseudogene. CDR3 length: 15 amino acids. In DNA, the CDR3 is TGCACCAGCAGCCAAGTATACAGGATGAACACTGAAGCTTTCTTT. Its translation is CTSSQVYRMNTEAFF.

Concerning this clone itself: Relative to the germline gene, one junction end is altered; a read error may explain this. The chain employs TRBV7-9 and TRBJ1-1; D gene uncertain. The CDR3 length is 13 residues. Germline CDR1 reads SEHNR; CDR2 reads FQNEAQ (reference sequence). CDR3 region: CSSSLEQNTEAFF. The DNA for the CDR3 is TGTTCCAGCAGCTTAGAGCAGAACACTGAAGCTTTCTTT.

This clone came up once. The CDR3 DNA sequence: TGTGCCAGCAGCCAGCAAGAGACCCAGTACTTC. It is translated as CASSQQETQYF. The V call is TRBV5-6, the J call TRBJ2-5; D unresolved. Germline V gene data show CDR1 as SGHDT and CDR2 as YYEEEE. This CDR3 is built from 11 residues. Trimming removed 4 bases from V and 2 bases from J, with 3 bases in between. The whole variable domain, remainder taken from reference TRBV5-6 and TRBJ2-5, is DAGVTQSPTHLIKTRGQQVTLRCSPKSGHDTVSWYQQALGQGPQFIFQYYEEEERQRGNFPDRFSGHQFPNYSSELNVNALLLGDSALYLCASSQQETQYFGPGTRLLVL.

This chain uses TRBV2 with TRBJ2-2; TRBD1 might be the D (5 bases). Germline lookup yields CDR1 SNHLY and CDR2 FYNNEI. The CDR3 has 15 amino acids. Trimming removed 6 bases at V and 1 base at J, with 12 bases between. The CDR3 reads CASSPGIQNTGELFF. The CDR3 coding sequence is TGTGCCAGCAGCCCAGGGATTCAGAACACCGGGGAGCTGTTTTTT.

The chain has TRBV6-1 and TRBJ2-5, with TRBD1 matching over 9 bases. Germline V gene data show CDR1 as MNHNS and CDR2 as SASEGT. Unmatched junction bases numbered 14, after V lost 11 bases and J lost 10 bases. CDR3 length: 13 amino acids. The CDR3 DNA is TGTGCCGGAAACACAGGGGGCGCGGTGGACCAGTACTTC. It specifies CAGNTGGAVDQYF.

This clone was seen only a few times. The CDR3 nucleotides are TGCGCCAGCAGCCAAGCCCGGTTGTCACCCCTCCACTTT. Translating it yields CASSQARLSPLHF. The chain recombines TRBV4-1 with TRBJ1-6; the D is unclear. Trimming took off 1 base at V and 10 bases at J, with 8 bases between the two ends. Germline V gene data show CDR1 as MGHRA and CDR2 as YSYEKL. The CDR3 is made up of 13 amino acids.

With regard to this clone: Other DNA sequences from this sample encode an identical CDR3 as well. The rearrangement uses TRBV29-1 and TRBJ2-7; 7 positions match TRBD1. V lost 4 bases, J lost 2 bases, and 2 bases stayed unmatched. The germline V gene has CDR1 SQVTM and CDR2 ANQGSEA. The CDR3 covers 12 residues. The CDR3 DNA follows: TGCAGCGTTGGGACAGGCACCTACGAGCAGTACTTC. Its protein is CSVGTGTYEQYF.

The table lists this clone with a few counts. V gene TRBV18 combines with J gene TRBJ2-7; TRBD2 agrees at 12 bases. Germline V gives CDR1 KGHSH, CDR2 LQKENI. With V trimmed by 4 bases and J by 1 base, 2 bases remained unmatched. The CDR3 sequence is 15 residues long. CDR3 coding DNA: TGTGCCAGCTCACAGACTAGCGGGAGTTCCTACGAGCAGTACTTC. As protein: CASSQTSGSSYEQYF.

The rearrangement links TRBV11-2 to TRBJ2-5; D perhaps matches TRBD2 (7 bases). The length of the CDR3 is 15 residues. Germline assignment: CDR1 SGHAT and CDR2 FQNNGV. V lost 4 bases, J lost 7 bases, and 19 bases lay in between. The CDR3 nucleotides read TGTGCCAGCAGCTCAGCTACTAGCGCCAGGGGGACCCAGTACTTC. Translating gives CASSSATSARGTQYF.

The chain uses TRBV7-3 and TRBJ2-2; 13 bases map to TRBD2. V lost 4 bases to trimming and J lost 4 bases; unmatched junction nucleotides: 3. Germline loops: CDR1 SGHTA, CDR2 FQGTGA. CDR3 length: 16 residues. The chain's CDR3 is CASSSGLAGVTGELFF. The CDR3 DNA follows: TGTGCCAGCAGCTCTGGACTAGCGGGAGTCACCGGGGAGCTGTTTTTT.

The J gene is TRBJ2-1, the V gene TRBV4-2, with TRBD2 matching 12 bases. The CDR3 runs 20 residues. V was clipped by 0 bases and J by 7 bases; unmatched bases: 16. The germline CDR1 and CDR2 sequences are LGHNA and YNFKEQ. Here the CDR3 DNA reads TGTGCCAGCAGCCAAGAAGGTCCGCTTCTCCTAGCGGGAGGGGGGAATGAGCAGTTCTTC. It translates to CASSQEGPLLLAGGGNEQFF.

The chain is built from TRBV5-8 and TRBJ2-1; D not certain. Germline values: CDR1 SGHTS, CDR2 YDEGEE. Deletions cut 0 bases from V and 0 bases from J, with 7 bases between. CDR3 size: 15 residues. CDR3 coding DNA: TGTGCCAGCAGCTTGGTATGGAGCTCCTACAATGAGCAGTTCTTC. This sequence encodes CASSLVWSSYNEQFF.

The chain carries TRBV7-3 and TRBJ2-6, with no clear D. The CDR3 has 15 amino acids. Trimming shortened V by 2 bases and J by 2 bases, and 7 bases separated the two germline ends. Germline V lookup: CDR1 SGHTA, CDR2 FQGTGA. CDR3 DNA sequence: TGTGCCAGCAGCTTATCCCTTACTGGGGCCAACGTCCTGACTTTC. Translating it yields CASSLSLTGANVLTF.

The J gene is TRBJ1-1, the V gene TRBV7-2, with D unclear. The CDR3 consists of 15 residues. Germline V lookup: CDR1 SGHTA, CDR2 FQGNSA. V shed 5 bases and J shed 1 base, with 14 bases lying between them. DNA of the CDR3: TGTGCCAGCAGCCTCTCGAGTCTAGGGAACACTGAAGCTTTCTTT. As protein: CASSLSSLGNTEAFF.

The chain links TRBV7-9 to TRBJ1-2, with D unclear. Germline CDR1 is SEHNR and CDR2 is FQNEAQ (reference sequence). The CDR3 sequence is 15 residues long. V shed 1 base and J shed 6 bases, with 15 bases lying between them. CDR3 amino acids: CASSLVKRRVHGYTF. CDR3 bases: TGTGCCAGCAGCTTAGTGAAGAGGCGGGTACATGGCTACACCTTC.